This is a list of T cell receptor beta chains from one sample in a study of blood T cell repertoires in COVID-19. Sequencing was performed with immunoSEQ multiplex PCR; in TCRdb, only in-frame clones are kept and a portion is missing. Of about 210,000 clones listed, 75% to 85% are singletons. Sequenced input: peripheral blood. The source of these receptors is a man aged 50 or older with COVID-19, enrolled during active disease. Each CDR3 is given with its conserved first and last residue. D genes are given only for firm matches. The size entry is marked missing in some rows and otherwise reads once, few, many or a size class.

cdr3_length: 16; d_call: TRBD1; v_call: TRBV24-1; j_call: TRBJ2-3; clone_size: .; cdr3_nt: TGTGCCACCGGAGATCGAGGACAGGGGGTTTCAGATACGCAGTATTTT; cdr3_aa: CATGDRGQGVSDTQYF
cdr3_length: 17; d_call: TRBD1; v_call: TRBV18; j_call: TRBJ1-5; clone_size: .; cdr3_nt: TGTGCCAGCTCACAATCGTTGAGGACAGGGAGCAATCAGCCCCAGCATTTT; cdr3_aa: CASSQSLRTGSNQPQHF
cdr3_length: 16; d_call: TRBD1; v_call: TRBV4-2; j_call: TRBJ1-2; clone_size: once; cdr3_nt: TGTGCCAGCAGCCAAGGGCAAACCGGGACAGGGGATGGCTACACCTTC; cdr3_aa: CASSQGQTGTGDGYTF
cdr3_length: 16; d_call: TRBD1; v_call: TRBV7-9; j_call: TRBJ1-1; clone_size: few; cdr3_nt: TGTGCCAGCAGCTTAGAAGTGAGGACAGGGCGGACTGAAGCTTTCTTT; cdr3_aa: CASSLEVRTGRTEAFF
cdr3_length: 14; d_call: TRBD1; v_call: TRBV14; j_call: TRBJ2-7; clone_size: .; cdr3_nt: TGTGCCAGCACCAGGACAGGGGTAACGAGCGAGCAGTACTTC; cdr3_aa: CASTRTGVTSEQYF
cdr3_length: 14; d_call: .; v_call: TRBV5-1; j_call: TRBJ1-4; clone_size: .; cdr3_nt: TGCGCCAGCTCCACAGGGAGAACTAATGAAAAACTGTTTTTT; cdr3_aa: CASSTGRTNEKLFF
cdr3_length: 16; d_call: .; v_call: TRBV27; j_call: TRBJ2-2; clone_size: .; cdr3_nt: TGTGCCAGCAGGGAAACAGGGTTGGGCCCTTATGGGGAGCTGTTTTTT; cdr3_aa: CASRETGLGPYGELFF
cdr3_length: 14; d_call: TRBD1; v_call: TRBV6-4; j_call: TRBJ1-1; clone_size: once; cdr3_nt: TGTGCCAGCAGGTCTGGACAGGGGAACACTGAAGCTTTCTTT; cdr3_aa: CASRSGQGNTEAFF
cdr3_length: 20; d_call: TRBD1; v_call: TRBV3-1/TRBV3-2; j_call: TRBJ1-4; clone_size: once; cdr3_nt: TGTGCCAGCAGCCAAGGAGGGACAGGGAGCCTACTACTAAGAAATGAAAAACTGTTTTTT; cdr3_aa: CASSQGGTGSLLLRNEKLFF
cdr3_length: 13; d_call: .; v_call: TRBV21-1; j_call: TRBJ2-7; clone_size: .; cdr3_nt: TGTGCCAGCAGCACCGGGACAAACTACGAGCAGTACTTC; cdr3_aa: CASSTGTNYEQYF
cdr3_length: 11; d_call: .; v_call: TRBV2; j_call: TRBJ2-3; clone_size: .; cdr3_nt: TGTGCCAGCAGTGAAGCCAGGTCCCCGTATTTT; cdr3_aa: CASSEARSPYF
cdr3_length: 15; d_call: TRBD1; v_call: TRBV5-1; j_call: TRBJ2-7; clone_size: .; cdr3_nt: TGCGCCAGCAGCAAAACCGGGACAGGGGTTTACGAGCAGTACTTC; cdr3_aa: CASSKTGTGVYEQYF
cdr3_length: 15; d_call: .; v_call: TRBV7-8; j_call: TRBJ1-6; clone_size: once; cdr3_nt: TGTGCCAGCAGCTTAGAACGGGGAGGCAATTCACCCCTCCACTTT; cdr3_aa: CASSLERGGNSPLHF
cdr3_length: 14; d_call: .; v_call: TRBV5-1; j_call: TRBJ2-3; clone_size: .; cdr3_nt: TGCGCCAGCAGCTTGTTAGGGGTGGGAGATACGCAGTATTTT; cdr3_aa: CASSLLGVGDTQYF
cdr3_length: 13; d_call: TRBD2; v_call: TRBV7-9; j_call: TRBJ2-3; clone_size: .; cdr3_nt: TGTGCCAGCGGGGACTACCGCACAGATACGCAGTATTTT; cdr3_aa: CASGDYRTDTQYF
cdr3_length: 17; d_call: TRBD2; v_call: TRBV4-3; j_call: TRBJ2-5; clone_size: .; cdr3_nt: TGCGCCAGCAGCCAAGTTCTACGAGCGGGGGGAGGTGAGACCCAGTACTTC; cdr3_aa: CASSQVLRAGGGETQYF
cdr3_length: 14; d_call: .; v_call: TRBV13; j_call: TRBJ2-7; clone_size: .; cdr3_nt: TGTGCCAGCAGCTTCGGGGGGCCCCCCTACGAGCAGTACTTC; cdr3_aa: CASSFGGPPYEQYF
cdr3_length: 15; d_call: .; v_call: TRBV7-3; j_call: TRBJ2-2; clone_size: .; cdr3_nt: TGTGCCAGCAGCACCTCCCTCGGGAACACCGGGGAGCTGTTTTTT; cdr3_aa: CASSTSLGNTGELFF
cdr3_length: 14; d_call: .; v_call: TRBV3-1/TRBV3-2; j_call: TRBJ1-5; clone_size: .; cdr3_nt: TGTGCCAGCAGCCAAGTAACAGGATCACAGCCCCAGCATTTT; cdr3_aa: CASSQVTGSQPQHF
cdr3_length: 15; d_call: TRBD1; v_call: TRBV7-2; j_call: TRBJ2-7; clone_size: .; cdr3_nt: TGTGCCAGCAGCTTAGCGACGGGACAGGGTTACGAGCAGTACTTC; cdr3_aa: CASSLATGQGYEQYF
cdr3_length: 13; d_call: .; v_call: TRBV25-1; j_call: TRBJ1-2; clone_size: .; cdr3_nt: TGTGCCAGCAGTTCAGGGGCTAACTATGGCTACACCTTC; cdr3_aa: CASSSGANYGYTF
cdr3_length: 16; d_call: .; v_call: TRBV15; j_call: TRBJ2-5; clone_size: .; cdr3_nt: TGTGCCACCAGCAGAGATTACGGGCTAGCCTCAGAGACCCAGTACTTC; cdr3_aa: CATSRDYGLASETQYF
cdr3_length: 13; d_call: TRBD1; v_call: TRBV11-2; j_call: TRBJ1-2; clone_size: .; cdr3_nt: TGTGCCAGCAGCTCGACAGGGGTCTCTGGCTACACCTTC; cdr3_aa: CASSSTGVSGYTF
cdr3_length: 16; d_call: TRBD1; v_call: TRBV6-5; j_call: TRBJ2-5; clone_size: .; cdr3_nt: TGTGCCAGCAGTTACACGACAGGGAAGGGACAAGAGACCCAGTACTTC; cdr3_aa: CASSYTTGKGQETQYF
cdr3_length: 16; d_call: .; v_call: TRBV11-2; j_call: TRBJ1-6; clone_size: once; cdr3_nt: TGTGCCAGCAGCTTGAGCGCGGGATACTCCGGGGCACCCCTCCACTTT; cdr3_aa: CASSLSAGYSGAPLHF
cdr3_length: 16; d_call: TRBD1; v_call: TRBV7-8; j_call: TRBJ2-5; clone_size: .; cdr3_nt: TGTGCCAGCAGCTTAGAGACAGGGGACCCTAAAGAGACCCAGTACTTC; cdr3_aa: CASSLETGDPKETQYF
cdr3_length: 15; d_call: TRBD1; v_call: TRBV18; j_call: TRBJ1-2; clone_size: .; cdr3_nt: TGTGCCAGCTCCCCGGGACAGGGGCCTGGGTATGGCTACACCTTC; cdr3_aa: CASSPGQGPGYGYTF
cdr3_length: 16; d_call: .; v_call: TRBV30; j_call: TRBJ2-3; clone_size: .; cdr3_nt: TGTGCCTGGAGTGTACGGGCCAGGGGAATCACAGATACGCAGTATTTT; cdr3_aa: CAWSVRARGITDTQYF
cdr3_length: 17; d_call: .; v_call: TRBV3-1/TRBV3-2; j_call: TRBJ1-2; clone_size: .; cdr3_nt: TGTGCCAGCAGCCAATCTGGGACATCGACCACTAACTATGGCTACACCTTC; cdr3_aa: CASSQSGTSTTNYGYTF
cdr3_length: 13; d_call: .; v_call: TRBV18; j_call: TRBJ1-2; clone_size: .; cdr3_nt: TGTGCCAGCTCACCACGGGGAGGGGATGGCTACACCTTC; cdr3_aa: CASSPRGGDGYTF